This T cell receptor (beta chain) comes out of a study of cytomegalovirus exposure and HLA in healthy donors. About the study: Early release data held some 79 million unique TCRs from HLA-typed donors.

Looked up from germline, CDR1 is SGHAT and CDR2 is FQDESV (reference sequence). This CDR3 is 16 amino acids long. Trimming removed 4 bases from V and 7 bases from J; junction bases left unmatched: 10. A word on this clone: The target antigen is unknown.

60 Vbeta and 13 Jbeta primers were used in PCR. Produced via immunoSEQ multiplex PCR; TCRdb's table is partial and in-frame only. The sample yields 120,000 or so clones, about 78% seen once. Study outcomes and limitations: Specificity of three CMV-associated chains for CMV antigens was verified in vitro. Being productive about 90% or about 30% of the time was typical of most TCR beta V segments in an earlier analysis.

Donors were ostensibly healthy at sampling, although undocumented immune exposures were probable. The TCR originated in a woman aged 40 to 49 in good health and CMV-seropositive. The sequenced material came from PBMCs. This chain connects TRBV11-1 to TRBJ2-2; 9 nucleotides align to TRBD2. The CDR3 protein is CASSSSAGGPSGELFF. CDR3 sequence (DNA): TGTGCCAGCAGCTCCTCGGCGGGGGGGCCGAGCGGGGAGCTGTTTTTT.